A selection of T cell receptor beta chains follows, all from one sample in a study of shared clonotypes between healthy human individuals. Only in-frame clones appear in the TCRdb table, and some are missing; sequencing was by immunoSEQ multiplex PCR. The profile covers roughly 650,000 clones, with 95% to 96% appearing a single time and about 0.12% taken by the ten largest. The specimen sequenced was naive CD8+ T cells sorted from blood. Source of these receptors: a woman under 40 in good health. Each CDR3 is given with its conserved first and last residue. The D gene is left open where the match is weak. Size values are once, few and many counts, or a class for expanded clones, and some rows have none.

>TRBV4-1|.|TRBJ2-5|.
CASSQDYRRETQYF
TGCGCCAGCAGCCAAGATTATCGGAGGGAGACCCAGTACTTC
>TRBV10-2|.|TRBJ2-3|TRBD1
CASSGGQYTDTQYF
TGCGCCAGCAGTGGGGGACAGTACACAGATACGCAGTATTTT
>TRBV30|.|TRBJ1-2|.
CAWETPVPHPYGYTF
TGTGCCTGGGAAACACCGGTCCCACACCCCTATGGCTACACCTTC
>TRBV28|.|TRBJ1-2|TRBD1
CAALEDRANGYTF
TGTGCCGCCTTAGAGGACAGGGCCAATGGCTACACCTTC
>TRBV9|.|TRBJ1-1|.
CASSPLGEGTNTEAFF
TGTGCCAGCAGCCCGCTTGGGGAGGGGACAAACACTGAAGCTTTCTTT
>TRBV4-1|.|TRBJ2-1|.
CASSQARGRDEQFF
TGCGCCAGCAGCCAAGCTCGGGGGCGCGATGAGCAGTTCTTC
>TRBV5-4|.|TRBJ2-1|TRBD2
CAIGLAGNNEQFF
TGTGCCATCGGACTAGCGGGAAACAATGAGCAGTTCTTC
>TRBV30|.|TRBJ1-1|TRBD1
CARTGGEFTEAFF
TGTGCCCGGACAGGGGGCGAGTTCACTGAAGCTTTCTTT
>TRBV27|.|TRBJ2-1|.
CASSNEQDEQFF
TGTGCCAGCAGCAACGAACAAGATGAGCAGTTCTTC
>TRBV7-8|.|TRBJ1-5|TRBD1
CASSLRGGTAISSNQPQHF
TGTGCCAGCAGCTTGCGGGGGGGGACAGCGATAAGTAGCAATCAGCCCCAGCATTTT
>TRBV2|.|TRBJ2-7|.
CASSDPGTLTSYEQYF
TGTGCCAGCAGTGACCCAGGGACACTGACTTCCTACGAGCAGTACTTC
>TRBV6-5|.|TRBJ2-1|.
CASSPDYNEQFF
TGTGCCAGCAGCCCTGACTACAATGAGCAGTTCTTC
>TRBV19|.|TRBJ2-1|TRBD1
CASSPGQGAFNEQFF
TGTGCCAGTAGTCCTGGACAGGGGGCTTTTAATGAGCAGTTCTTC
>TRBV28|.|TRBJ1-5|TRBD1
CASSHTGGDNQPQHF
TGTGCCAGCAGCCACACAGGGGGTGACAATCAGCCCCAGCATTTT
>TRBV21-1|.|TRBJ2-7|.
CASSEQSGTGYEQYF
TGTGCCAGCAGCGAACAGAGTGGGACAGGGTACGAGCAGTACTTC
>TRBV15|.|TRBJ1-6|.
CATSRGRGLDSPLHF
TGTGCCACCAGCAGAGGTAGGGGCCTCGATTCACCCCTCCACTTT
>TRBV27|once|TRBJ2-2|TRBD2
CASSFSAGENTGELFF
TGTGCCAGCAGTTTTTCGGCGGGAGAGAACACCGGGGAGCTGTTTTTT
>TRBV7-9|.|TRBJ1-1|.
CASRTPEDTEAFF
TGTGCCAGCAGAACCCCGGAGGACACTGAAGCTTTCTTT
>TRBV2|.|TRBJ2-7|TRBD2
CASSERLADYEQYF
TGTGCCAGCAGTGAGAGACTAGCGGACTACGAGCAGTACTTC
>TRBV30|.|TRBJ2-2|TRBD2
CAWRRLAGTTGELFF
TGTGCCTGGAGACGACTAGCGGGAACCACCGGGGAGCTGTTTTTT
>TRBV27|.|TRBJ2-1|.
CASSLWASENNEQFF
TGTGCCAGCAGTTTATGGGCTAGCGAGAACAATGAGCAGTTCTTC
>TRBV27|.|TRBJ1-4|TRBD1
CASSNRDRWEKLFF
TGTGCCAGCAGTAACCGGGACAGGTGGGAAAAACTGTTTTTT
>TRBV7-8|once|TRBJ1-2|TRBD1
CASSLVRRGLGNYGYTF
TGTGCCAGCAGCTTAGTGCGTAGGGGGCTCGGTAACTATGGCTACACCTTC
>TRBV28|.|TRBJ1-4|TRBD1
CASRPDRDYSGEKLFF
TGTGCCAGCAGGCCCGACAGGGACTATTCGGGTGAAAAACTGTTTTTT
>TRBV7-9|.|TRBJ2-5|.
CASSQWIQGATETQYF
TGTGCCAGCAGCCAATGGATTCAGGGCGCTACAGAGACCCAGTACTTC
>TRBV6-1|.|TRBJ1-1|.
CASSGAAEAFF
TGTGCCAGCAGTGGAGCAGCTGAAGCTTTCTTT
>TRBV28|.|TRBJ1-2|TRBD1
CASSRPPPRQGARVKGYTF
TGTGCCAGCAGTCGGCCCCCCCCCAGACAGGGGGCGAGAGTAAAGGGCTACACCTTC
>TRBV5-1|.|TRBJ2-2|.
CASSQAQNTGELFF
TGCGCCAGCAGCCAGGCGCAGAACACCGGGGAGCTGTTTTTT
>TRBV21-1|.|TRBJ2-7|.
CASSRQSPNYEQYF
TGTGCCAGCAGCCGACAGTCCCCCAACTACGAGCAGTACTTC
>TRBV25-1|.|TRBJ1-5|.
CASSETDSNQPQHF
TGTGCCAGCAGTGAGACAGATAGCAATCAGCCCCAGCATTTT
>TRBV6-5|.|TRBJ2-5|TRBD1
CASSLDREETQYF
TGTGCCAGCAGTCTCGACAGGGAAGAGACCCAGTACTTC
>TRBV15|.|TRBJ1-3|.
CATRIRDPALLSGNTIYF
TGTGCCACCAGAATACGGGATCCGGCACTCCTCTCTGGAAACACCATATATTTT
>TRBV28|.|TRBJ2-7|.
CASSSGLSYEQYF
TGTGCCAGCAGTTCCGGACTATCCTACGAGCAGTACTTC
>TRBV10-3|.|TRBJ2-1|.
CAISDGRGAYNEQFF
TGTGCCATCAGTGATGGGCGGGGCGCCTACAATGAGCAGTTCTTC
>TRBV11-2|.|TRBJ2-1|TRBD1
CASSFSGGQGYEQFF
TGTGCCAGCAGCTTTAGTGGTGGACAGGGCTATGAGCAGTTCTTC
>TRBV28|.|TRBJ1-5|.
CASSLPSELGQPQHF
TGTGCCAGCAGTTTACCTTCGGAGTTGGGTCAGCCCCAGCATTTT
>TRBV7-9|.|TRBJ2-1|TRBD1
CASSLRWTGGGDEQFF
TGTGCCAGCAGCTTACGATGGACAGGGGGTGGCGATGAGCAGTTCTTC
>TRBV10-3|.|TRBJ2-7|.
CATGLSYEQYF
TGTGCCACAGGACTATCCTACGAGCAGTACTTC
>TRBV7-9|.|TRBJ2-2|.
CASSFIRGPTGELFF
TGTGCCAGCAGCTTTATCAGGGGACCCACCGGGGAGCTGTTTTTT
>TRBV7-9|.|TRBJ1-4|.
CASSPLNEKLFF
TGTGCCAGCAGCCCCCTGAATGAAAAACTGTTTTTT
>TRBV4-1|.|TRBJ2-7|.
CASSQRAEQAYEQYF
TGCGCCAGCAGCCAACGAGCGGAGCAGGCCTACGAGCAGTACTTC
>TRBV5-6|.|TRBJ2-7|.
CASSSRIYYEQYF
TGTGCCAGCAGCTCCAGGATTTACTACGAGCAGTACTTC
>TRBV5-6|.|TRBJ2-6|.
CASSFASANVLTF
TGTGCCAGCAGTTTTGCGAGCGCCAACGTCCTGACTTTC
>TRBV6-5|.|TRBJ2-2|.
CASSTSGENTGELFF
TGTGCCAGCAGTACGTCAGGGGAGAACACCGGGGAGCTGTTTTTT
>TRBV4-1|.|TRBJ1-5|.
CASSPSGETRGNQPQHF
TGCGCCAGCAGCCCCAGTGGGGAGACGAGGGGCAATCAGCCCCAGCATTTT
>TRBV27|.|TRBJ1-5|.
CASSIPGQPQHF
TGTGCCAGCAGCATTCCGGGGCAGCCCCAGCATTTT
>TRBV19|.|TRBJ2-7|.
CASSIGWGSYEQYF
TGTGCCAGTAGTATCGGGTGGGGCTCCTACGAGCAGTACTTC
>TRBV21-1|.|TRBJ2-3|.
CASSKGQGGTDTQYF
TGTGCCAGCAGCAAAGGGCAGGGCGGCACAGATACGCAGTATTTT
>TRBV27|.|TRBJ2-2|.
CASRHGNTGELFF
TGTGCCAGCAGGCACGGGAACACCGGGGAGCTGTTTTTT
>TRBV27|.|TRBJ2-3|TRBD2
CASSFWREEADTQYF
TGTGCCAGCAGTTTCTGGCGGGAGGAGGCAGATACGCAGTATTTT
>TRBV19|.|TRBJ1-5|.
CASSLLGNSNQPQHF
TGTGCCAGTAGTCTTCTTGGCAATAGCAATCAGCCCCAGCATTTT
>TRBV5-1|.|TRBJ2-7|.
CASSLDALFTYEQYF
TGCGCCAGCAGCTTGGACGCACTCTTTACCTACGAGCAGTACTTC
>TRBV15|.|TRBJ2-7|TRBD1
CATSRPGQGGEQYF
TGTGCCACCAGTAGGCCGGGACAGGGTGGCGAGCAGTACTTC
>TRBV5-6|.|TRBJ1-5|.
CASSSWQVNQPQHF
TGTGCCAGCAGCTCATGGCAGGTCAATCAGCCCCAGCATTTT
>TRBV9|.|TRBJ2-4|.
CASSVASGASKNIQYF
TGTGCCAGCAGCGTAGCCTCAGGTGCGAGCAAAAACATTCAGTACTTC
>TRBV13|.|TRBJ2-7|.
CASSLDPGTSNEQYF
TGTGCCAGCAGCTTAGATCCGGGGACCTCTAACGAGCAGTACTTC
>TRBV2|.|TRBJ2-1|.
CASSPSPGQFF
TGTGCCAGCAGCCCCTCACCGGGGCAGTTCTTC
>TRBV30|.|TRBJ1-2|TRBD1
CAWSVSQGDYTF
TGTGCCTGGAGTGTATCCCAGGGGGACTACACCTTC